These 12 T cell receptor beta chains were all obtained from the same sample, sequenced in a study of regulatory T cells in long-lasting Graves disease. With iRepertoire HTBI primers and Arm-PCR of CDR3 regions, TCR beta libraries were built. MiXCR, applied by TCRdb to the multiplex PCR reads, yields one record per CDR3 protein. The repertoire includes some 280,000 distinct CDR3 sequences, 20% to 25% of them detected once, and 56% sits in the top ten. Time point reported: persistent/refractory GD, antithyroid drugs over 5 years with positive TRAb. RNA from PBMCs was the source of the TCR library. The source material was peripheral blood mononuclear cells (PBMCs), sampled when the disease was refractory, from a patient treated with antithyroid drugs. Source of these receptors: a female donor with Graves disease.

This clonotype was observed at least ten times. The rearrangement uses TRBV2 and TRBJ2-7, with 14 bases that match TRBD2. From germline, CDR1 is SNHLY and CDR2 FYNNEI. There are 14 residues in the CDR3. V gave up 6 bases and J gave up 6 bases; unmatched junction bases: 4. Here the CDR3 reads CASRTGLAGVEQYF. The CDR3 DNA sequence: TGTGCCAGCAGAACGGGACTAGCGGGAGTCGAGCAGTACTTC. Looking up the rest from reference TRBV2 and TRBJ2-7 gives the full variable domain: EPEVTQTPSHQVTQMGQEVILRCVPISNHLYFYWYRQILGQKVEFLVSFYNNEISEKSEIFDDQFSVERPDGSNFTLKIRSTKLEDSAMYFCASRTGLAGVEQYFGPGTRLTVT.

On this clonotype itself: A read error is possible here, since a much larger clone lies one base away. The chain links TRBV7-6 to TRBJ2-2; weak D call: TRBD2 (5 bases). In germline, CDR1 is SGHVS, CDR2 FNYEAQ. This CDR3 has 14 amino acids. The CDR3 loop is CASSLVVYTGELSF. CDR3 bases: TGTGCCAGCAGCTTAGTAGTCTACACCGGGGAGCTGTCTTTT.

As concerns this clonotype: Mismatch with germline at one junction end may stem from a read error. J is TRBJ1-2 and V is TRBV3-1; possible D gene TRBD1, 6 bases. The germline V gene encodes CDR1 LGHDT and CDR2 YNNKEL (reference sequence). CDR3 size: 15 residues. The CDR3 region has the DNA TGTGCCAGCAGCCTTCTACCGACAGGCAGCGATGGCCACACCTTC. Its protein product is CASSLLPTGSDGHTF.

The chain is built from TRBV7-9 and TRBJ1-4; D not certain. CDR3 length equals 16 residues. Between the trimmed V and J ends, which lost 5 bases and 8 bases, there was a span of 21 bases. Germline V CDR1 and CDR2: SEHNR, FQNEAQ (reference sequence). CDR3: CASSTRSGRSPEKLFF. CDR3 in DNA: TGTGCCAGCAGCACAAGGTCCGGGAGATCCCCGGAAAAACTGTTTTTT.

In this sample, this clonotype turned up a few times. This rearrangement joins TRBV5-1 to TRBJ1-2; possibly TRBD1 for D (5 bases). The CDR3 length is 15 residues. Trimming took 5 bases from V and 3 from J, leaving 17 bases between them. Per germline, CDR1 SGHRS and CDR2 YFSETQ. CDR3 nucleotides: TGCGCCAGCAGATTTTCCATGGGGCAGGACTATGGCTACACCTTC. Its translation: CASRFSMGQDYGYTF.

This chain joins TRBV19 and TRBJ2-5; a possible D gene is TRBD2 (6 bases). The CDR3 length is 14 residues. Germline V gives CDR1 LNHDA, CDR2 SQIVND (reference sequence). The V gene lost 4 bases and the J gene lost 2 bases, with 11 bases spanning the gap. CDR3 DNA: TGTGCCAGTAGTAAGGCTAGCGCTCAAGAGACCCAGTACTTC. It codes for CASSKASAQETQYF.

The table lists this clonotype with many counts. This chain uses TRBV12-3 or TRBV12-4 with TRBJ2-2; 8 nucleotides align to TRBD2. This CDR3 contains 16 residues. Trimming removed 4 bases from V and 7 bases from J; junction bases left unmatched: 11. CDR3 sequence reads: CASSWASGLGDGELFF. The CDR3 DNA reads TGTGCCAGCAGTTGGGCTAGCGGGCTCGGGGACGGGGAGCTGTTTTTT.

This clonotype was seen more than once but under ten times. The V and J genes are TRBV19 and TRBJ1-5; D unclear. Trimming removed 3 bases from V and 7 bases from J, with 13 bases in between. CDR3 length: 14 amino acids. Germline V gene lookup returns CDR1 LNHDA and CDR2 SQIVND (reference sequence). In DNA form, the CDR3 reads TGTGCCAGTAGTATTGGTCGAAATGGACAGCCCCAGCATTTT. It translates to CASSIGRNGQPQHF.

The gene calls are TRBV7-3 and TRBJ2-2; D remains ambiguous. The CDR3 contains 14 residues. V lost 5 bases to trimming and J lost 3 bases, with 10 bases between them. Germline CDR1 and CDR2: SGHTA and FQGTGA. The CDR3 DNA reads as TGTGCCAGCAGCCCTCACATAGACACCGGGGAGCTGTTTTTT. Protein: CASSPHIDTGELFF.

Remarks on this clonotype: Possible read error: a much larger clone is one base away. This chain joins TRBV2 and TRBJ2-2; D unresolved. The CDR3 covers 15 residues. Germline CDR1 and CDR2: SNHLY and FYNNEI. The germline V and J ends were trimmed by 4 bases and 0 bases, with 9 bases remaining between them. The CDR3 bases are TGTGCCAGCAGTGGGACCGCGACGAACACCGGGGAGCTGTTTTTT. Translation gives CASSGTATNTGELFF.

This clonotype was seen at least ten times. The chain uses TRBV11-2 and TRBJ2-7; 7 nucleotides align to TRBD1. This CDR3 has 14 amino acids. Unmatched junction bases numbered 7, after V lost 3 bases and J lost 5 bases. The germline gives CDR1 SGHAT, CDR2 FQNNGV. CDR3 coding DNA: TGTGCCAGCAGCTTTGCGACAGGGAAAAACGAGCAGTACTTC. It translates to CASSFATGKNEQYF.

The CDR3 loop reads CASRPGTGDEKLFF. CDR3 coding DNA: TGTGCCAGCAGACCCGGGACAGGGGACGAAAAACTGTTTTTT. This chain links TRBV6-2 or TRBV6-3 with TRBJ1-4; TRBD1 matches at 10 bases. V was clipped by 6 bases and J by 8 bases; unmatched bases: 6. This CDR3 contains 14 residues. Germline loops: CDR1 MNHEY, CDR2 SVGEGT.